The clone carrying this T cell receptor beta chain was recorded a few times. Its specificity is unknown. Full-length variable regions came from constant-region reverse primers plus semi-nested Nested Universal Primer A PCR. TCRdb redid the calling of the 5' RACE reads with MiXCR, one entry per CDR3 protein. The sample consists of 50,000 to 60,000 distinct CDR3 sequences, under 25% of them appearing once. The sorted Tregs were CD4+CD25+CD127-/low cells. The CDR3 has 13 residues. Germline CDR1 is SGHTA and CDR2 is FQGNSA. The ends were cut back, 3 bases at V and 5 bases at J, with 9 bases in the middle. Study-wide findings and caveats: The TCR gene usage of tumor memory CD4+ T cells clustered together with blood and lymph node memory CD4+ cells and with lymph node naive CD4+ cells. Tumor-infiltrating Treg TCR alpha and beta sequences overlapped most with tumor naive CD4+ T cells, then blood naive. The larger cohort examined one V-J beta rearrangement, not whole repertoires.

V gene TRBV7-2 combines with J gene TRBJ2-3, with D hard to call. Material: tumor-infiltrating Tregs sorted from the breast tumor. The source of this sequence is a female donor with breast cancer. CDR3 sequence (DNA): TGTGCCAGCAGCTTCAAAGCGAGAGATACGCAGTATTTT. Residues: CASSFKARDTQYF.